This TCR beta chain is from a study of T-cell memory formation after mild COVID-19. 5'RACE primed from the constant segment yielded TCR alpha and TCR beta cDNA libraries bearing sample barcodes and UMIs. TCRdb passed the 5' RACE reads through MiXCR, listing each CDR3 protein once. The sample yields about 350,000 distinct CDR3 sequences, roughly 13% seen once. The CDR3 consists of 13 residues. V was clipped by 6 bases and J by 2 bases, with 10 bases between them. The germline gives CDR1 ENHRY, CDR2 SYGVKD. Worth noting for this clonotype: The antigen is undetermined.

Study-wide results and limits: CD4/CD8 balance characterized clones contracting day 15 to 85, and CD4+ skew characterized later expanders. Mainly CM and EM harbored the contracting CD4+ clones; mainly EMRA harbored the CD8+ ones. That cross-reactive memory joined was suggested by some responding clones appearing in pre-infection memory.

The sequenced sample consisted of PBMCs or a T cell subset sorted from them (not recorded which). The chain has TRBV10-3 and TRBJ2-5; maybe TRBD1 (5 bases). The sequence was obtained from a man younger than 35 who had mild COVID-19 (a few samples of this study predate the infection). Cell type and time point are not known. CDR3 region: CAISTGEQETQYF. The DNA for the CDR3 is TGTGCCATCAGCACAGGAGAGCAAGAGACCCAGTACTTC.